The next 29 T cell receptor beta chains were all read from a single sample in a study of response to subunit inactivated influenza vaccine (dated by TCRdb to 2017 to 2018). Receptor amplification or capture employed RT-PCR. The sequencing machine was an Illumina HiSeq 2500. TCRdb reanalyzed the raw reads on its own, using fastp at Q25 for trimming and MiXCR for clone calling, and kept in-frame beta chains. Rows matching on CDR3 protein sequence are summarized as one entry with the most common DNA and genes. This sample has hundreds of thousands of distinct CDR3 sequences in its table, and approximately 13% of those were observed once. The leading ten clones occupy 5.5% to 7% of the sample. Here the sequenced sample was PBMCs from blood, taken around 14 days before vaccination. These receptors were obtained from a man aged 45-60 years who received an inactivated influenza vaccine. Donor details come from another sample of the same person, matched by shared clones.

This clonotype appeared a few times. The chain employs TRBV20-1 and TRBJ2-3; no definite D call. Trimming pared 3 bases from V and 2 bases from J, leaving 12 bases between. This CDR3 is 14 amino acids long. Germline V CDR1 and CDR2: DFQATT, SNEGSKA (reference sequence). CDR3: CSASGPVDTDTQYF. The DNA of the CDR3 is TGCAGTGCTAGTGGGCCCGTGGACACAGATACGCAGTATTTT.

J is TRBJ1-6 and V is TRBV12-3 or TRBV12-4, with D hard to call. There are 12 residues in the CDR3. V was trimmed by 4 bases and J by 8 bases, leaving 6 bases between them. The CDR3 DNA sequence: TGTGCCAGCAGTTACAGCTATTCACCCCTCCACTTT. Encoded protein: CASSYSYSPLHF.

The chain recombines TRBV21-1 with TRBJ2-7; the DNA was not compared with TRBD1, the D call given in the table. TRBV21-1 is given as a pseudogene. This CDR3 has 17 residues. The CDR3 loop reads CASSKAQEGVSSYEQYF. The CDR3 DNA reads TGTGCCAGCAGCAAGGCCCAGGAGGGGGTGAGCTCCTACGAGCAGTACTTC.

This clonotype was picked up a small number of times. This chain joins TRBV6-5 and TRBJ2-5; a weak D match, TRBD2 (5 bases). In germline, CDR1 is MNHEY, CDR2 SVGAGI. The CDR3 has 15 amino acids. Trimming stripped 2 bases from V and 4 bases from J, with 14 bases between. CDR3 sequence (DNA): TGTGCCAGCAGTTACGTACGGCGGGTAGGAGAGACCCAGTACTTC. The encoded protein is CASSYVRRVGETQYF.

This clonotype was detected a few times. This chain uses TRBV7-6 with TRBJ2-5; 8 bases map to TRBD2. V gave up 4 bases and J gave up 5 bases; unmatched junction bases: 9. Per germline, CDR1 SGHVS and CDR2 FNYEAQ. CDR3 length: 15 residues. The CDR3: CASSSSGGSMETQYF. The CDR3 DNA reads TGTGCCAGCAGCTCCAGCGGGGGTAGTATGGAGACCCAGTACTTC. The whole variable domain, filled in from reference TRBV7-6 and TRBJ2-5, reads GAGVSQSPRYKVTKRGQDVALRCDPISGHVSLYWYRQALGQGPEFLTYFNYEAQQDKSGLPNDRFSAERPEGSISTLTIQRTEQRDSAMYRCASSSSGGSMETQYFGPGTRLLVL.

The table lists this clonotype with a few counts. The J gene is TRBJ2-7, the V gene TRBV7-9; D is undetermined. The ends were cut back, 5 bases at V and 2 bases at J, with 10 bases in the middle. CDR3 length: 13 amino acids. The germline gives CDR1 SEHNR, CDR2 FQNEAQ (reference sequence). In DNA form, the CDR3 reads TGTGCCAGCAGCCCCACAACCGCCTACGAGCAGTACTTC. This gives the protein CASSPTTAYEQYF.

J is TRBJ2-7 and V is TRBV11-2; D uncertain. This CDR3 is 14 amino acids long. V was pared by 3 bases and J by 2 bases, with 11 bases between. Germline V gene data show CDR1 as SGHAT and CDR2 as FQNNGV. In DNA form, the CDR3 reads TGTGCCAGCAGCTTTAGCCTGACTCCCTACGAGCAGTACTTC. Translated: CASSFSLTPYEQYF.

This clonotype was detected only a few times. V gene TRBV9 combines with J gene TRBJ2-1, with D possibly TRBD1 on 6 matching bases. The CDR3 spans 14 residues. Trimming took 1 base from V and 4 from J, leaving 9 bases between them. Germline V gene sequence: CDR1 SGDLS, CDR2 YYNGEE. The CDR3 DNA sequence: TGTGCCAGCAGCGTACGGACAGATTACAATGAGCAGTTCTTC. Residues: CASSVRTDYNEQFF.

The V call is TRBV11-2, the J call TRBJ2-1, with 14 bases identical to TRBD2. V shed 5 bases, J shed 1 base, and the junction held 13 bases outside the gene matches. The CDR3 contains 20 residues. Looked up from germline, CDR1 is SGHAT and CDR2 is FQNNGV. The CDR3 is CASSKVGTSGGPRSYNEQFF. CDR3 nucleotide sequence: TGTGCCAGCAGCAAAGTTGGGACTAGCGGGGGCCCAAGGTCCTACAATGAGCAGTTCTTC.

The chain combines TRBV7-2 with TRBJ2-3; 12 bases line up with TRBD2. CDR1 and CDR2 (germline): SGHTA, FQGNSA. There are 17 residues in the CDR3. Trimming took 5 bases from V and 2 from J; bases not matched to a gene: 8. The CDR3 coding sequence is TGTGCCAGCAGCCAAGGACTAGCGGGGACGCACACAGATACGCAGTATTTT. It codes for CASSQGLAGTHTDTQYF.

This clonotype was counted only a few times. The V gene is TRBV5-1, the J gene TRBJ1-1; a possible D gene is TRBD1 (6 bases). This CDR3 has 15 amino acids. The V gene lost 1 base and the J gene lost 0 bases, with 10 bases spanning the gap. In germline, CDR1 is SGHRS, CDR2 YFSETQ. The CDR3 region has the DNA TGCGCCAGCAGCTTGAGGGACACATTGAACACTGAAGCTTTCTTT. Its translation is CASSLRDTLNTEAFF.

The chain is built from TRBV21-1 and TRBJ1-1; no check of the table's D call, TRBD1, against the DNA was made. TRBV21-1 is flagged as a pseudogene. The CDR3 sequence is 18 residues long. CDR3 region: CASSKGGGTGGARTEAFF. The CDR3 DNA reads TGTGCCAGCAGCAAAGGTGGGGGGACAGGGGGCGCAAGGACTGAAGCTTTCTTT.

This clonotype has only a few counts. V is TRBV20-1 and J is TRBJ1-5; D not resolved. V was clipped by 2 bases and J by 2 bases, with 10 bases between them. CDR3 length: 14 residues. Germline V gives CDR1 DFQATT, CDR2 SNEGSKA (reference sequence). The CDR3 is CSARSSFGNQPQHF. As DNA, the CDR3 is TGCAGTGCTAGATCTTCGTTCGGCAATCAGCCCCAGCATTTT.

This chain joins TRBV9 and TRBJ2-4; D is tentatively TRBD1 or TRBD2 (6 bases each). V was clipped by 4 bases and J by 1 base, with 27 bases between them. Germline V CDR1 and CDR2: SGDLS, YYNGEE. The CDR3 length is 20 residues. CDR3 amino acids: CASSTPDMGLGGMAKNIQYF. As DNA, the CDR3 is TGTGCCAGCAGCACTCCGGACATGGGACTGGGGGGCATGGCCAAAAACATTCAGTACTTC. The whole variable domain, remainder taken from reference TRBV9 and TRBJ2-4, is DSGVTQTPKHLITATGQRVTLRCSPRSGDLSVYWYQQSLDQGLQFLIQYYNGEERAKGNILERFSAQQFPDLHSELNLSSLELGDSALYFCASSTPDMGLGGMAKNIQYFGAGTRLSVL.

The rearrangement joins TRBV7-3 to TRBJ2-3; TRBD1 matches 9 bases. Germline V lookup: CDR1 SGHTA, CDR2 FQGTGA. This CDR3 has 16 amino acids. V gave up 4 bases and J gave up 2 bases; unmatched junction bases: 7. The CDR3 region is CASSSGQGLFTDTQYF. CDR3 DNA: TGTGCCAGCAGCTCCGGACAGGGGCTCTTCACAGATACGCAGTATTTT.

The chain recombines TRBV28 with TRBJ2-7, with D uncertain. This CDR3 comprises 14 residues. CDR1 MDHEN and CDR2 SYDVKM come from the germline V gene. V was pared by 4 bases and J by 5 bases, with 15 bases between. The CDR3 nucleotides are TGTGCCAGCAGTTACGGTGGCCCTGGGCACGAGCAGTACTTC. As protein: CASSYGGPGHEQYF.

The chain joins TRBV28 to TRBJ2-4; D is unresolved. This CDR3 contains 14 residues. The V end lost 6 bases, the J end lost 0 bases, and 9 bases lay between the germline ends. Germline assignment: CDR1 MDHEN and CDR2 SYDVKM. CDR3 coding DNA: TGTGCCAGCAGCGACTTTCCAGCCAAAAACATTCAGTACTTC. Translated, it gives CASSDFPAKNIQYF.

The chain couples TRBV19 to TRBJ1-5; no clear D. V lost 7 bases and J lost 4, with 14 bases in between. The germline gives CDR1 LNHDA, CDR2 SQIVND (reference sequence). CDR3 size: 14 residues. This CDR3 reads CASTPVLINQPQHF. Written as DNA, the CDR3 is TGTGCCAGTACTCCAGTTTTGATTAATCAGCCCCAGCATTTT. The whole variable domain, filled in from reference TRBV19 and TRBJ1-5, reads DGGITQSPKYLFRKEGQNVTLSCEQNLNHDAMYWYRQDPGQGLRLIYYSQIVNDFQKGDIAEGYSVSREKKESFPLTVTSAQKNPTAFYLCASTPVLINQPQHFGDGTRLSIL.

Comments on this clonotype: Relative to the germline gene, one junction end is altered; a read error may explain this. The DNA of the CDR3 is TGTGCTAGCAGCCCCCCGGGACAACAAGAGACCCAGTACTTC. This translates into CASSPPGQQETQYF. The chain carries TRBV7-7 and TRBJ2-5, with D possibly matching TRBD1 (6 bases). CDR1 and CDR2 (germline): SSHAT, FNYEAQ (reference sequence). This CDR3 is built from 14 residues.

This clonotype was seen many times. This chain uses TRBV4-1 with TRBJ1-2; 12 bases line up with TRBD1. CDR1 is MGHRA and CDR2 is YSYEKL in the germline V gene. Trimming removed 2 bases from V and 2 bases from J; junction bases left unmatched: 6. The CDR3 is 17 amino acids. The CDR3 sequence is CASSQLTGTGGNYGYTF. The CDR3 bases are TGCGCCAGCAGCCAACTAACCGGGACAGGGGGCAACTATGGCTACACCTTC.

The CDR3 nucleotides read TGTGCCAGCAGCCAATGGAGCGGGGCCTCCTACAATGAGCAGTTCTTC. This gives the protein CASSQWSGASYNEQFF. The genes are TRBV3-1 and TRBJ2-1, with 7 nucleotides matching TRBD2. CDR3 length: 16 residues. Per the germline V gene, CDR1 is LGHDT and CDR2 is YNNKEL (reference sequence). V dropped 2 bases and J dropped 0; count of bases not matched to a gene: 4.

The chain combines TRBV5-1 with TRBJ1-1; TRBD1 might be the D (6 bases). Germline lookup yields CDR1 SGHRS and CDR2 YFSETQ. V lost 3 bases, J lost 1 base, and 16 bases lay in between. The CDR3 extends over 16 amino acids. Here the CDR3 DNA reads TGCGCCAGCAGCTCTCAGGGGTCCCGAGGGAACACTGAAGCTTTCTTT. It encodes CASSSQGSRGNTEAFF.

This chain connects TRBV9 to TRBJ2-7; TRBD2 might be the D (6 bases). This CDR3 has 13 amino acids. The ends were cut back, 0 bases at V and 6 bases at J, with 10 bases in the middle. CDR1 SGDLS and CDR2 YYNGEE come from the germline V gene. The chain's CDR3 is CASSVAGEGEQYF. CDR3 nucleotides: TGTGCCAGCAGCGTAGCGGGAGAGGGCGAGCAGTACTTC.

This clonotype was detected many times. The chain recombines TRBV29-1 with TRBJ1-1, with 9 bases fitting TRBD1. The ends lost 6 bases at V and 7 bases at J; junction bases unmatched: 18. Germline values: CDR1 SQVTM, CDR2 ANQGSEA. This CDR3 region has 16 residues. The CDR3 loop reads CSVVYRGQRFGVEAFF. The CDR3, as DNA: TGCAGCGTCGTGTACAGGGGGCAAAGATTTGGGGTTGAAGCTTTCTTT.

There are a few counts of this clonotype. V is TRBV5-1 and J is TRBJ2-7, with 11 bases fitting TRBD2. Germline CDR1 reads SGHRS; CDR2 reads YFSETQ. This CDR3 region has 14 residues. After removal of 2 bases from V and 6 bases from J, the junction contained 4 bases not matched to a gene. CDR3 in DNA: TGCGCCAGCAGCTTTAGCGGGAGGGCCGGCGAGCAGTACTTC. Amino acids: CASSFSGRAGEQYF.

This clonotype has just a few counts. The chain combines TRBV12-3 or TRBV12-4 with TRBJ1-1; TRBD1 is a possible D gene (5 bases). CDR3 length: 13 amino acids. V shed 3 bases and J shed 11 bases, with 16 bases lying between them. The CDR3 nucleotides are TGTGCCAGCAGTTTGTGGGGGGAAGGGGCCGCTTTCTTT. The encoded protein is CASSLWGEGAAFF.

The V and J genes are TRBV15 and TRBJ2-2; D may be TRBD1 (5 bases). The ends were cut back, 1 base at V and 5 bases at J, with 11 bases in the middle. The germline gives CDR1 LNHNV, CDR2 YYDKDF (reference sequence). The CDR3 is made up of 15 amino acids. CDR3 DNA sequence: TGTGCCACCAGCAGAGGGGGCGCAGGAACCGGGGAGCTGTTTTTT. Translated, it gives CATSRGGAGTGELFF.

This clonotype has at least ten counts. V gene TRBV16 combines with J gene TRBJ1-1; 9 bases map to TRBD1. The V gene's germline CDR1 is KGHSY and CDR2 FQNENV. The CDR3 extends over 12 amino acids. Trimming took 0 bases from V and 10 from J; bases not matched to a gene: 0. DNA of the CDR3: TGTGCCAGCAGCCAATCGGGACAGGGAGCTTTCTTT. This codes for CASSQSGQGAFF.

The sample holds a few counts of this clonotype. The DNA for the CDR3 is TGTGCCAGCAGCGTCTCCCCTATTGCGGGGGGCCAAACCTCTGGGGCCAACGTCCTGACTTTC. Translating it yields CASSVSPIAGGQTSGANVLTF. V and J are TRBV9 and TRBJ2-6; 8 bases agree with TRBD2. The CDR3 runs to 21 residues. Germline V gives CDR1 SGDLS, CDR2 YYNGEE. The V gene end was trimmed by 2 bases and the J gene end by 0 bases; junction bases not matched to a gene: 16.